This T cell receptor beta chain emerged from a study of cytomegalovirus exposure and HLA in healthy donors. Study outcomes and limitations: A later analysis showed HLA-associated TCR beta chains outstripping equally common others in clonal expansion.

The primer mix had 60 Vbeta and 13 Jbeta primers. Only in-frame clones appear in the TCRdb table, and some are missing; sequencing was by immunoSEQ multiplex PCR. This sample's table has 30,000 to 35,000 clones. On this clone: Antigen unknown.

This CDR3 contains 11 residues. Trimming removed 6 bases from V and 5 bases from J; junction bases left unmatched: 3. Germline lookup yields CDR1 DFQATT and CDR2 SNEGSKA (reference sequence). The sample was PBMCs. This TCR was sampled from a woman aged 40 to 50 in good health and CMV-seropositive. This sequence joins TRBV20-1 and TRBJ2-5, with TRBD1 identical over 7 bases. The CDR3 DNA reads TGCAGTGCGCAACAGGGGGAGACCCAGTACTTC. This translates into CSAQQGETQYF.